Listed below are T cell receptor beta chains from one sample, sequenced in a study of blood T cell repertoires in COVID-19. Sequencing used immunoSEQ multiplex PCR; TCRdb keeps in-frame clones, though not all of them. The sample lists 280,000 or so clones, around 86% occurring once. Specimen: peripheral blood. The receptors were sampled from a woman in her 30s who had recovered from COVID-19. Both conserved end residues are part of each CDR3. Fields, in order: D gene, clone size, V gene, J gene, CDR3 DNA, CDR3 protein. D genes are given only for firm matches. Some rows mark clone size as missing; the rest say once, few, many or name a class of expanded clone.

TRBD2	.	TRBV11-2	TRBJ2-7	TGTGCCAGCAGGGGACTAGCGGGAGTTCTCTACGAGCAGTACTTC	CASRGLAGVLYEQYF
TRBD1	.	TRBV7-2	TRBJ2-6	TGTGCCAGCAGCCGGGACAGGGCCATCTCTGGGGCCAACGTCCTGACTTTC	CASSRDRAISGANVLTF
.	.	TRBV5-1	TRBJ2-2	TGCGCCACCAGATCCGTTGGCCGGGAGATGAGCACCGGGGAGCTGTTTTTT	CATRSVGREMSTGELFF
TRBD1	.	TRBV6-5	TRBJ1-2	TGTGCCAGCAGTTCGATACAGGGGGCGTATGGCTACACCTTC	CASSSIQGAYGYTF
TRBD2	.	TRBV24-1	TRBJ2-1	TGTGCCACCAGTGATCCGCCCGAGCGGGAGGGCCGAAATGAGCAGTTCTTC	CATSDPPEREGRNEQFF
TRBD2	.	TRBV11-2	TRBJ2-7	TGTGCCAGCAGCTTAGAAGCTAGCGGGGGGCCGACCTACGAGCAGTACTTC	CASSLEASGGPTYEQYF
.	few	TRBV19	TRBJ2-1	TGTGCCAGTTCTTACCGAGACAATGAGCAGTTCTTC	CASSYRDNEQFF
TRBD1	.	TRBV15	TRBJ1-3	TGTGCCACCAGCATAGGAGGGACAGGCGATCACACCATATATTTT	CATSIGGTGDHTIYF
TRBD2	.	TRBV4-2	TRBJ2-1	TGTGCCAGCAGCCCGGGGACTAGCGGAGACAATGAGCAGTTCTTC	CASSPGTSGDNEQFF
TRBD1	.	TRBV20-1	TRBJ2-5	TGCAGTGCACGGACAGGGGAGACCCAGTACTTC	CSARTGETQYF
.	.	TRBV19	TRBJ2-3	TGTGCCAGTAAAGAGGAGCCCAACACAGATACGCAGTATTTT	CASKEEPNTDTQYF